This TCR beta chain was retrieved from a study of T cell responses to AZD1222 COVID-19 vaccine. Study observations and caveats: Spike-specific TCR breadth and depth went up after people got two AZD1222 doses. There were repertoire samples only from the period after the peak T cell response.

The CDR3 runs to 13 residues. Trimming took off 6 bases at V and 6 bases at J, with 15 bases between the two ends. Notes on this clone: Its antigen remains unidentified.

Libraries were prepared by immunoSEQ multiplex PCR; TCRdb keeps only in-frame clonotypes and omits some of them. The profile shows some 200,000 clones, approximately 95% of them singletons. The chain couples TRBV12-3 or TRBV12-4 to TRBJ2-7; TRBD2 might be the D (6 bases). This sample comprised peripheral blood, obtained on day 0 of AZD1222 vaccination. The sequence came from an adult in good health. The CDR3 nucleotides are TGTGCCAGCAGCATGGGGGGAGGCTTCGAGCAGTACTTC. Residues: CASSMGGGFEQYF.